Detailed here is one T cell receptor beta chain. TCRdb keeps only in-frame clones here, not all; method: immunoSEQ multiplex PCR. The table has 34,000 or so clones, approximately 80% seen once; the top ten hold around 20%. The record originates from a study of OX40 agonist ivuxolimab in advanced cancers. Trimming removed 5 bases from V and 9 bases from J, with 17 bases in between. The germline V gene has CDR1 LNHDA and CDR2 SQIVND (reference sequence). The CDR3 spans 15 residues. This rearrangement joins TRBV19 to TRBJ1-6; D might be TRBD1 (5 bases). The source of this sequence is an adult with an advanced solid tumor such as melanoma, head and neck, liver or kidney cancer. The sequencing here drew on CD4+ or CD8+ T cells sorted from blood, taken in a trial of the OX40 agonist ivuxolimab. Here the CDR3 DNA reads TGTGCCAGTAGTCCGTTACAGGAACGCGGTTCACCCCTCCACTTT. It is translated as CASSPLQERGSPLHF.